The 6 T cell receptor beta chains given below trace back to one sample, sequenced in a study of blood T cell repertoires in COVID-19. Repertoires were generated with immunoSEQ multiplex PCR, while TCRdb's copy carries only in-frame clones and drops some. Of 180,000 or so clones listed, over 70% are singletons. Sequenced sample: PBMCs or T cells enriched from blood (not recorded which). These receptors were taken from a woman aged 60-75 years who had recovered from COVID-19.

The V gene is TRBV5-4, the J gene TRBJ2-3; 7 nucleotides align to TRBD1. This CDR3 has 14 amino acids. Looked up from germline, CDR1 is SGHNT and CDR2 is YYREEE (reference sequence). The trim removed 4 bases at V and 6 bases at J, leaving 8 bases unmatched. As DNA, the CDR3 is TGTGCCAGCAGCCCCGAGGGGACAGCGGATACGCAGTATTTT. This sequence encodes CASSPEGTADTQYF.

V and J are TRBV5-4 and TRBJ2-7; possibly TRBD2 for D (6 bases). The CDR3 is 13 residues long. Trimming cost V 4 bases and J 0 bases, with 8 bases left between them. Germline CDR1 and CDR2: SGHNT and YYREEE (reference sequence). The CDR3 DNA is TGTGCCAGCAGCGGGGGGAACTCCTACGAGCAGTACTTC. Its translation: CASSGGNSYEQYF.

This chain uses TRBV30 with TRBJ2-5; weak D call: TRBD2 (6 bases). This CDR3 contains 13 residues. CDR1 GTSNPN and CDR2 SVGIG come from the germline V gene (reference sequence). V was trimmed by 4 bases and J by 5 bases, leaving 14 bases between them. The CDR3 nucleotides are TGTGCCTGGACGCCTGGAGGGATGGAGACCCAGTACTTC. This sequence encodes CAWTPGGMETQYF.

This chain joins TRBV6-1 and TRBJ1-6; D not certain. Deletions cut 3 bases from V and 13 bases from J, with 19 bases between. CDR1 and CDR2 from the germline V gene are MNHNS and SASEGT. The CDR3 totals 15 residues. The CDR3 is CASSELRGSPLPLHF. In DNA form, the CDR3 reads TGTGCCAGCAGTGAGCTGCGGGGATCTCCTTTGCCCCTCCACTTT.

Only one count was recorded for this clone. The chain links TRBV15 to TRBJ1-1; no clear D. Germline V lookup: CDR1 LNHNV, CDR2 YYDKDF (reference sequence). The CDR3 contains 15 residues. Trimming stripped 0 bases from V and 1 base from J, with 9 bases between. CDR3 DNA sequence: TGTGCCACCAGCAGAGATCCAGATAAGAACACTGAAGCTTTCTTT. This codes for CATSRDPDKNTEAFF.

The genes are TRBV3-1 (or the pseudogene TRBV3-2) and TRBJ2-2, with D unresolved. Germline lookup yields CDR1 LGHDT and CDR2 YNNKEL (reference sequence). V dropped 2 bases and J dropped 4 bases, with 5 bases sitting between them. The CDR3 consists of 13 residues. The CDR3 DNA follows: TGTGCCAGCAGCCAACGGGTCACCGGGGAGCTGTTTTTT. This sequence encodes CASSQRVTGELFF.